The 22 T cell receptor beta chains below were found in one sample sequenced in a study of regulatory and conventional T cells in RAG deficiency. Produced via immunoSEQ multiplex PCR; TCRdb's table is partial and in-frame only. Here the sample spans about 6,100 clones, 85% to 95% being singletons. Sequences were obtained from CD8+ T cells sorted from blood. These receptors were collected from a human donor with RAG deficiency presenting as severe combined immunodeficiency.

The chain employs TRBV27 and TRBJ1-2; possible D gene TRBD1, 5 bases. The germline gives CDR1 MNHEY, CDR2 SMNVEV (reference sequence). The CDR3 has 15 residues. Trimming took off 6 bases at V and 6 bases at J, with 20 bases between the two ends. The CDR3 here is CASSPGPRVPDGYTF. CDR3 sequence (DNA): TGTGCCAGCAGCCCGGGACCCCGGGTGCCGGATGGCTACACCTTC.

The chain is built from TRBV7-6 and TRBJ2-7; a possible D gene is TRBD1 (5 bases). This CDR3 has 12 amino acids. With 6 bases removed from V and 3 bases from J, the gap between germline ends came to 9 bases. Germline V gene lookup returns CDR1 SGHVS and CDR2 FNYEAQ. CDR3 region: CASSLQGYEQYF. CDR3 DNA sequence: TGTGCCAGCAGTTTGCAGGGCTACGAGCAGTACTTC.

The J gene is TRBJ1-2, the V gene TRBV11-2; D possibly corresponds to TRBD1 (6 bases). V lost 5 bases and J 3 bases, leaving 19 bases between the germline ends. Germline CDR1 SGHAT, CDR2 FQNNGV. The CDR3 has 16 residues. The CDR3 region has the DNA TGTGCCAGCAGCCGCCGCTCATGGGGGCAGGACTATGGCTACACCTTC. It yields the protein CASSRRSWGQDYGYTF.

The chain uses TRBV27 and TRBJ2-1, with a tentative D call TRBD1 (5 bases). Deletions cut 6 bases from V and 6 bases from J, with 18 bases between. The CDR3 has 15 residues. Per the germline V gene, CDR1 is MNHEY and CDR2 is SMNVEV (reference sequence). The CDR3 sequence is CASSYTGNRFNEQFF. CDR3 sequence (DNA): TGTGCCAGCAGCTACACAGGCAACCGATTCAATGAGCAGTTCTTC.

This chain links TRBV7-9 with TRBJ2-2; D uncertain. V shed 2 bases and J shed 1 base, with 11 bases lying between them. Germline V gene sequence: CDR1 SEHNR, CDR2 FQNEAQ (reference sequence). The CDR3 contains 16 residues. The CDR3 spells CASSLLIRVNTGELFF. The CDR3 bases are TGTGCCAGCAGCTTATTAATACGGGTGAACACCGGGGAGCTGTTTTTT.

The V gene is TRBV4-3, the J gene TRBJ1-1, with D tentatively TRBD1 (5 bases). The CDR3 covers 12 residues. The V and J ends lost 2 bases and 4 bases respectively, with 5 bases between them. The germline V gene has CDR1 LGHNA and CDR2 YSLEER. CDR3 bases: TGCGCCAGCAGCCAACAGGGCACTGAAGCTTTCTTT. As protein: CASSQQGTEAFF.

This clone was seen only once. CDR3 sequence (DNA): TGTGCCAGCAGCTTAAACCGCCTTAACTATGGCTACACCTTC. The encoded protein is CASSLNRLNYGYTF. The V and J genes are TRBV7-9 and TRBJ1-2, with D hard to call. Per the germline V gene, CDR1 is SEHNR and CDR2 is FQNEAQ (reference sequence). Trimming removed 2 bases from V and 1 base from J, with 8 bases in between. This CDR3 has 14 residues.

Concerning this clone itself: Other DNA sequences within the sample encode an identical CDR3. The chain combines TRBV19 with TRBJ2-1; the D is unclear. V shed 1 base and J shed 6 bases, with 4 bases lying between them. Germline lookup yields CDR1 LNHDA and CDR2 SQIVND (reference sequence). CDR3 length equals 12 residues. In nucleotides, the CDR3 is TGTGCCAGTAGTATAGGGGGCAATGAGCAGTTCTTC. It codes for CASSIGGNEQFF.

The chain carries TRBV12-5 and TRBJ2-2; the match to TRBD1 covers 9 bases. V was pared by 1 base and J by 5 bases, with 8 bases of the junction left unmatched. Germline CDR1 is LGHNT and CDR2 is FRNRAP. The CDR3 totals 17 residues. The CDR3 loop is CASGLDRLTGGTGELFF. The CDR3 DNA sequence: TGTGCTAGTGGTTTGGACCGATTGACAGGGGGAACCGGGGAGCTGTTTTTT.

The chain combines TRBV9 with TRBJ2-1, with D possibly matching TRBD2 (6 bases). Germline CDR1 is SGDLS and CDR2 is YYNGEE. This CDR3 spans 15 amino acids. V was cut by 3 bases and J by 4 bases, with 14 bases left in between. The CDR3: CASSGRADIYNEQFF. The CDR3 DNA follows: TGTGCCAGCAGCGGGAGGGCCGATATTTACAATGAGCAGTTCTTC.

The V gene is TRBV6-1, the J gene TRBJ1-2, with 8 bases identical to TRBD1. There are 16 residues in the CDR3. V lost 3 bases to trimming and J lost 7 bases; unmatched junction nucleotides: 13. Germline CDR1 reads MNHNS; CDR2 reads SASEGT. For the CDR3, the DNA is TGTGCCAGCAGTGAGAACCCCCGACAGGGGAGGGGTGGCTACACCTTC. Protein: CASSENPRQGRGGYTF.

The chain has TRBV28 and TRBJ1-1, with D uncertain. The CDR3 totals 12 residues. Per germline, CDR1 MDHEN and CDR2 SYDVKM. V gave up 8 bases and J gave up 1 base, with 8 bases separating them. DNA of the CDR3: TGTGCCAGCCACGCAGGGAACACTGAAGCTTTCTTT. Translated: CASHAGNTEAFF. Together with reference TRBV28 and TRBJ1-1, the CDR3 gives the full variable domain: DVKVTQSSRYLVKRTGEKVFLECVQDMDHENMFWYRQDPGLGLRLIYFSYDVKMKEKGDIPEGYSVSREKKERFSLILESASTNQTSMYLCASHAGNTEAFFGQGTRLTVV.

This chain joins TRBV27 and TRBJ2-5, with a possible D match to TRBD2 (7 bases). CDR1 and CDR2 from the germline V gene are MNHEY and SMNVEV (reference sequence). V was cut by 3 bases and J by 4 bases, with 9 bases left in between. This CDR3 region has 13 residues. The CDR3 sequence: CASSLGGLETQYF. In DNA, the CDR3 is TGTGCCAGCAGTTTGGGGGGGCTAGAGACCCAGTACTTC.

This clone has only one observation. This chain joins TRBV27 and TRBJ1-4, with 9 bases matching TRBD1. Trimming removed 5 bases from V and 7 bases from J; junction bases left unmatched: 8. This CDR3 region has 15 residues. Germline V lookup: CDR1 MNHEY, CDR2 SMNVEV (reference sequence). The CDR3: CASSRRDREGEKLFF. CDR3 nucleotides: TGTGCCAGCAGTCGCCGGGACAGGGAAGGTGAAAAACTGTTTTTT.

This clone was seen a few times. The chain joins TRBV7-9 to TRBJ2-7, with 9 bases fitting TRBD2. Germline V gene data show CDR1 as SEHNR and CDR2 as FQNEAQ (reference sequence). The CDR3 loop spans 14 amino acids. V lost 0 bases to trimming and J lost 3 bases; unmatched junction nucleotides: 0. In DNA form, the CDR3 reads TGTGCCAGCAGCTTAGCTAGCGGGAGCTACGAGCAGTACTTC. Translating gives CASSLASGSYEQYF.

J is TRBJ2-3 and V is TRBV9; 10 positions match TRBD1. CDR1 is SGDLS, CDR2 YYNGEE, per germline. CDR3 size: 16 residues. Trimming removed 1 base from V and 3 bases from J; junction bases left unmatched: 5. CDR3 in DNA: TGTGCCAGCAGCGTAAACCGGGACAGGGGTACAGATACGCAGTATTTT. Residues: CASSVNRDRGTDTQYF.

The chain carries TRBV7-6 and TRBJ2-2; no firm D call. In germline, CDR1 is SGHVS, CDR2 FNYEAQ. The CDR3 runs to 12 residues. V lost 4 bases and J lost 7, with 7 bases in between. The CDR3 protein is CASSSGRGELFF. DNA for the CDR3: TGTGCCAGCAGCTCCGGGCGCGGGGAGCTGTTTTTT.

This chain connects TRBV29-1 to TRBJ2-3; TRBD1 might be the D (5 bases). V gave up 3 bases and J gave up 5 bases, with 12 bases separating them. The CDR3 has 13 residues. Germline V CDR1 and CDR2: SQVTM, ANQGSEA. The CDR3 nucleotides read TGCAGCGTTGATCTGGGCAGGGAAGATACGCAGTATTTT. Translated: CSVDLGREDTQYF.

This sequence joins TRBV9 and TRBJ2-3; the D gene is possibly TRBD1 (5 bases). The V gene's germline CDR1 is SGDLS and CDR2 YYNGEE. V gave up 0 bases and J gave up 1 base, with 12 bases separating them. This CDR3 comprises 16 residues. CDR3 bases: TGTGCCAGCAGCGTAGAGGTCCAGGGTGGCACAGATACGCAGTATTTT. Protein product: CASSVEVQGGTDTQYF.

This clone was found once. The V gene is TRBV27, the J gene TRBJ2-5; TRBD1 agrees at 8 bases. The ends lost 4 bases at V and 4 bases at J; junction bases unmatched: 2. The CDR3 extends over 13 amino acids. Germline V CDR1 and CDR2: MNHEY, SMNVEV (reference sequence). The CDR3 here is CASSSGGGETQYF. CDR3 coding DNA: TGTGCCAGCAGTTCAGGGGGCGGAGAGACCCAGTACTTC.

This chain connects TRBV4-1 to TRBJ1-1, with D unclear. Trimming took off 0 bases at V and 1 base at J, with 9 bases between the two ends. CDR3 size: 15 residues. The germline gives CDR1 MGHRA, CDR2 YSYEKL. CDR3 sequence: CASSQESQENTEAFF. The CDR3 DNA reads TGCGCCAGCAGCCAAGAATCCCAGGAGAACACTGAAGCTTTCTTT.

The chain uses TRBV6-5 and TRBJ2-1; D not resolved. The CDR3 has 15 amino acids. The germline V gene encodes CDR1 MNHEY and CDR2 SVGAGI. Trimming took off 0 bases at V and 2 bases at J, with 8 bases between the two ends. CDR3: CASSYSIGTYNEQFF. Written as DNA, the CDR3 is TGTGCCAGCAGTTACTCGATAGGCACCTACAATGAGCAGTTCTTC.